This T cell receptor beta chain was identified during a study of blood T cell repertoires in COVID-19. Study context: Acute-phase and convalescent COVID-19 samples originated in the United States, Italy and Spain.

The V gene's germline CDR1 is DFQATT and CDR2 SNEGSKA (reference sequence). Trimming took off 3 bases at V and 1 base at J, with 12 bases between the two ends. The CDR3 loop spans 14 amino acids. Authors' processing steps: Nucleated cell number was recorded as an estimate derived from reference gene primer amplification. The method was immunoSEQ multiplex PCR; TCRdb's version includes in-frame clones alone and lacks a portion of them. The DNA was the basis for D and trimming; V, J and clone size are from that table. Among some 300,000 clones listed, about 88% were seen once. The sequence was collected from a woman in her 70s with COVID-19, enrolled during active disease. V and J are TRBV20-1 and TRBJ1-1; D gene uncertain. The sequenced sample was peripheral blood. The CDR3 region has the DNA TGCAGTGCTAGTGCTTTTCAGGCGAACACTGAAGCTTTCTTT. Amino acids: CSASAFQANTEAFF.